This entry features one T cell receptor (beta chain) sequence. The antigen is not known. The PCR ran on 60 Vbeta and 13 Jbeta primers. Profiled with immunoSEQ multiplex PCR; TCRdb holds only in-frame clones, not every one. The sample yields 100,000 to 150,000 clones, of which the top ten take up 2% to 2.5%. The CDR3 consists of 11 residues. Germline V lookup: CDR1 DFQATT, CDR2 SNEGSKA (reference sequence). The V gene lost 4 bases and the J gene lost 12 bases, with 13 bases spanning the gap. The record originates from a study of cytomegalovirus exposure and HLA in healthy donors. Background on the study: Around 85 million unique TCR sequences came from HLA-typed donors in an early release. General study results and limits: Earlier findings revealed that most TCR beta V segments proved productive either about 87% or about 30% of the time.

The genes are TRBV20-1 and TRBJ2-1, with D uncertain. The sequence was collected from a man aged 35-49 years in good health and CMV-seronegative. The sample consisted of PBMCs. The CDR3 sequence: CSAKIVGWQFF. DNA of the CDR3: TGCAGTGCTAAGATAGTTGGTTGGCAGTTCTTC.